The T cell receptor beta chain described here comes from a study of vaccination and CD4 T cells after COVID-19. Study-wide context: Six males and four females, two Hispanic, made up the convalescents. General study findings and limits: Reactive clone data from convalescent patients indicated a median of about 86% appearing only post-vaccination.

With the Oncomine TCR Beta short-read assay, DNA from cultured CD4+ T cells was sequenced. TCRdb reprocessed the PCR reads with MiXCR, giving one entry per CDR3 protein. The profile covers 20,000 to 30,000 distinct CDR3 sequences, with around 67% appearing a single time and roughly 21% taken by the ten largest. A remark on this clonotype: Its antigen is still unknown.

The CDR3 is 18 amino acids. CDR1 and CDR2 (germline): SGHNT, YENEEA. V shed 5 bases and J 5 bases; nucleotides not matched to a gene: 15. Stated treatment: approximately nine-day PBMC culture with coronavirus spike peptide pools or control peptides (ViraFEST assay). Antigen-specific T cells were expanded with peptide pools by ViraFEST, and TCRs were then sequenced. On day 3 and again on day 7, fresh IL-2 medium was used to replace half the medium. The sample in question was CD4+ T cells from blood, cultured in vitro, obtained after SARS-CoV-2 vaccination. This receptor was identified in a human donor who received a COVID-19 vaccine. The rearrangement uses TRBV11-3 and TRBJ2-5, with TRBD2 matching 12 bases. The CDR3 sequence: CASSPGLAGPTSQETQYF. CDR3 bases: TGTGCCAGCAGCCCCGGACTAGCGGGGCCAACATCTCAGGAGACCCAGTACTTC. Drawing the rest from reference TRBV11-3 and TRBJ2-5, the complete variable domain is EAGVVQSPRYKIIEKKQPVAFWCNPISGHNTLYWYLQNLGQGPELLIRYENEEAVDDSQLPKDRFSAERLKGVDSTLKIQPAELGDSAVYLCASSPGLAGPTSQETQYFGPGTRLLVL.